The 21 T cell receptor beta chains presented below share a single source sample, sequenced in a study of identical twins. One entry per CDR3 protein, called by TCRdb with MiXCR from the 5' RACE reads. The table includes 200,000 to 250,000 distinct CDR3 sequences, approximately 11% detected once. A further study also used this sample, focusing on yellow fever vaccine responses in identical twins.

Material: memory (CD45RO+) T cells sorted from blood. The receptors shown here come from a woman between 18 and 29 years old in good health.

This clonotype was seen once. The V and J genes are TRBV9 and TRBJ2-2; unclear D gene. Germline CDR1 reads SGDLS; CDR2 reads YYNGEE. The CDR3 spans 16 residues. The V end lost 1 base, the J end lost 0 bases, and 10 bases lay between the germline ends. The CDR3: CASSVPRTANTGELFF. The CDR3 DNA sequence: TGTGCCAGCAGCGTACCAAGGACGGCGAACACCGGGGAGCTGTTTTTT.

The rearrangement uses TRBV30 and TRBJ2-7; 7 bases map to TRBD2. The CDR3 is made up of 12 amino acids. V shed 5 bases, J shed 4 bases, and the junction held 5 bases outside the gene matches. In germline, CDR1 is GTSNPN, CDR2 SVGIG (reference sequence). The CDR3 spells CAWAGTKYEQYF. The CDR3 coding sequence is TGTGCCTGGGCCGGGACTAAATACGAGCAGTACTTC.

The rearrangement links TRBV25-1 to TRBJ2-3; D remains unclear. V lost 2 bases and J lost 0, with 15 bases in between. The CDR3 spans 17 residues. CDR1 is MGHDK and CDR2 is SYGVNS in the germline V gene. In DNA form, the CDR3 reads TGTGCCAGCAGTGAACCGCACCTGGCCTCTAGCACAGATACGCAGTATTTT. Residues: CASSEPHLASSTDTQYF. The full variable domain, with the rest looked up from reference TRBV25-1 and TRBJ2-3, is EADIYQTPRYLVIGTGKKITLECSQTMGHDKMYWYQQDPGMELHLIHYSYGVNSTEKGDLSSESTVSRIRTEHFPLTLESARPSHTSQYLCASSEPHLASSTDTQYFGPGTRLTVL.

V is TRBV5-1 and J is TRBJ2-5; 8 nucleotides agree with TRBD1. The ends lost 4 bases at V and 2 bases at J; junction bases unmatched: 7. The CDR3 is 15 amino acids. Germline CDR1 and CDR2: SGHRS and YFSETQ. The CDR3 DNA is TGCGCCAGCAGCAGTAAGACAGGGGCGCAAGAGACCCAGTACTTC. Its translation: CASSSKTGAQETQYF.

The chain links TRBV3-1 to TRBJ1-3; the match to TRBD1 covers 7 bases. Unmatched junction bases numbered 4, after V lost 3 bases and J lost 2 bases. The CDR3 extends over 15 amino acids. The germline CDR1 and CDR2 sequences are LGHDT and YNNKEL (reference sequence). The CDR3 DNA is TGTGCCAGCAGCCACGGGACAGTGGCTGGAAACACCATATATTTT. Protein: CASSHGTVAGNTIYF.

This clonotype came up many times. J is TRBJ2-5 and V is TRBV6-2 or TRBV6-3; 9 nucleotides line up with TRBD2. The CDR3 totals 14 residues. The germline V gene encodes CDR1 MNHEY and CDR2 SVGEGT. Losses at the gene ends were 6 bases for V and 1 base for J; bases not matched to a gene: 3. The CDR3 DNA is TGTGCCAGCAGCCGACTAGCGGTCCAAGAGACCCAGTACTTC. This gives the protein CASSRLAVQETQYF.

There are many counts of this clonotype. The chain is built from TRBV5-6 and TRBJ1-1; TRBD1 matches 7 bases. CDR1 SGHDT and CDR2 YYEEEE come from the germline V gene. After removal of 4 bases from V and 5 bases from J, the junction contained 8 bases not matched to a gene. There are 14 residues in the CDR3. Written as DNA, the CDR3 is TGTGCCAGCAGCATGACAGGGTCGGGGACTGAAGCTTTCTTT. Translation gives CASSMTGSGTEAFF.

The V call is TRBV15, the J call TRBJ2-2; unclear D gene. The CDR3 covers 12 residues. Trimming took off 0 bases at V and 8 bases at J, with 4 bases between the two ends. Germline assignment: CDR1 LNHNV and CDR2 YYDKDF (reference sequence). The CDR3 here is CATSRERGELFF. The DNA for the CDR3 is TGTGCCACCAGCAGAGAGAGAGGGGAGCTGTTTTTT.

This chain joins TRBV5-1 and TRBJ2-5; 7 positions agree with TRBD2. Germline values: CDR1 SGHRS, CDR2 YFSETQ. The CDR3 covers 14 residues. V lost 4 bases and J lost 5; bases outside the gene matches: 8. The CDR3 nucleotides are TGCGCCAGCAGCGAAGAGACTAGCTCGGAGACCCAGTACTTC. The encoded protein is CASSEETSSETQYF.

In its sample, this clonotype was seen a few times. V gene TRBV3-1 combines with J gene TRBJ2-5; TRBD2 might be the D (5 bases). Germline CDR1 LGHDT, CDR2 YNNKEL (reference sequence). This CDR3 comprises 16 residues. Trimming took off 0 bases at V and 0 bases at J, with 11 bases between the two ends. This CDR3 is CASSQDSGLNQETQYF. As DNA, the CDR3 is TGTGCCAGCAGCCAAGATTCCGGACTGAACCAAGAGACCCAGTACTTC.

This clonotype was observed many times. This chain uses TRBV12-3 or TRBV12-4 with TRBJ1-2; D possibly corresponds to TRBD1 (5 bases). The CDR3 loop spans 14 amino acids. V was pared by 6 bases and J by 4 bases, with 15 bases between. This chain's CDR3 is CASSPGGAVYGYTF. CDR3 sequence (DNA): TGTGCCAGCAGCCCAGGTGGGGCCGTCTATGGCTACACCTTC.

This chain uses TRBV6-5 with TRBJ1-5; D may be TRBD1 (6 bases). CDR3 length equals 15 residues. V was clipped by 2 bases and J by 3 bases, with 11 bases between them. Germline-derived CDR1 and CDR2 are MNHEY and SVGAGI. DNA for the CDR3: TGTGCCAGCAGTTACCAGCGGGGGGCCAATCAGCCCCAGCATTTT. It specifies CASSYQRGANQPQHF.

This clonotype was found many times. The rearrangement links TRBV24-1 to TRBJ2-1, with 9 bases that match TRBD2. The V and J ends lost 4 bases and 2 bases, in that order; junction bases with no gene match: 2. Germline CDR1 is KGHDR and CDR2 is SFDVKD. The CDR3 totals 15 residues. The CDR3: CATSDPSGAYNEQFF. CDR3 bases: TGTGCCACCAGTGACCCTAGCGGGGCCTACAATGAGCAGTTCTTC.

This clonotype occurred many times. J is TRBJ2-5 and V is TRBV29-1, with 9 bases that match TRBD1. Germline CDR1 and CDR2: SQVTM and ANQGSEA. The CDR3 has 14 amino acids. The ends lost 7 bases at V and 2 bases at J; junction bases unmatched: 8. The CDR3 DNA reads TGCAGCGGATATCCGGGACAGGGACAAGAGACCCAGTACTTC. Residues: CSGYPGQGQETQYF.

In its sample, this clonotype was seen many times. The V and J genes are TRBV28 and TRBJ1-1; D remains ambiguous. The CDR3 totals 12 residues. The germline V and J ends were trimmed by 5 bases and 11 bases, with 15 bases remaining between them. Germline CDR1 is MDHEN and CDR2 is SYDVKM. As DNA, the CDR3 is TGTGCCAGCAGTCCCTCGGCCGGCGGGGCTTTCTTT. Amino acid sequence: CASSPSAGGAFF.

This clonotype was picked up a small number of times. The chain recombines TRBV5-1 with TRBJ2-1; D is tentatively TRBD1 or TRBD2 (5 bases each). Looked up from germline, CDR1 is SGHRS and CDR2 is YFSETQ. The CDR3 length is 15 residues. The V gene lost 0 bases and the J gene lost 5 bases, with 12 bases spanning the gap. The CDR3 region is CASSLVGVLDNEQFF. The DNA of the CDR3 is TGCGCCAGCAGCTTGGTGGGGGTACTAGACAATGAGCAGTTCTTC.

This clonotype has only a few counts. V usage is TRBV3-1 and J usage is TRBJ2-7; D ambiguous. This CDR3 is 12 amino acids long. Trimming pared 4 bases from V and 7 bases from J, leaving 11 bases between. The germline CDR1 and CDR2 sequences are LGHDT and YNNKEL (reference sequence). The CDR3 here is CASSPRMGEQYF. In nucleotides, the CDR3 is TGTGCCAGCAGCCCCCGAATGGGGGAGCAGTACTTC.

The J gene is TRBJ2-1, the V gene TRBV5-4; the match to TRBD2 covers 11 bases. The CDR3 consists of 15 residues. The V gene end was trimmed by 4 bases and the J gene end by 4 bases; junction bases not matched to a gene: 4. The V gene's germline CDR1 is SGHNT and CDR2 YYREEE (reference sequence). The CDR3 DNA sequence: TGTGCCAGCAGCGCGACTAGCGGGGAGTACAATGAGCAGTTCTTC. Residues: CASSATSGEYNEQFF.

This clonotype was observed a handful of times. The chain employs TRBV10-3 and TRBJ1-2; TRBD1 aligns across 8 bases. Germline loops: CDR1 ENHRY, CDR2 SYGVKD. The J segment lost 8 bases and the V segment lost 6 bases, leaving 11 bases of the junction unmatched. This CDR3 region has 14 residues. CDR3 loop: CAISGSQGARGYTF. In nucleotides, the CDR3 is TGTGCCATCAGCGGATCCCAGGGGGCGCGAGGCTACACCTTC.

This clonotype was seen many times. CDR3 bases: TGCAGTGCTAGACTTCTGGCAGGATCCTACGAGCAGTACTTC. Translation gives CSARLLAGSYEQYF. The genes are TRBV20-1 and TRBJ2-7; no clear D. The CDR3 runs 14 residues. Germline assignment: CDR1 DFQATT and CDR2 SNEGSKA (reference sequence). The V end lost 2 bases, the J end lost 1 base, and 12 bases lay between the germline ends.

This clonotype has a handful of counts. CDR3 loop: CASSLDWTAALYEQYF. CDR3 bases: TGCGCCAGCAGCTTGGATTGGACCGCGGCACTCTACGAGCAGTACTTC. The rearrangement links TRBV5-1 to TRBJ2-7, with D unclear. CDR1 and CDR2 from the germline V gene are SGHRS and YFSETQ. The CDR3 has 16 residues. V shed 0 bases and J shed 3 bases, with 16 bases lying between them.